This T cell receptor (beta chain) was identified in a study of technical replicates of blood from a handful of donors. Comments on this clone: The junction departs from germline at one end; a sequencing error may be responsible.

Measured with immunoSEQ multiplex PCR; TCRdb has only the in-frame clones, and not every one. This sample has tens of thousands of clones; 95% to 98% occur once, and the top ten carry over 0.15%. This CDR3 spans 12 amino acids. Germline CDR1 reads SGHKS; CDR2 reads YYEKEE (reference sequence). The specimen was T cells isolated from PBMCs. This sequence was found in a human donor in good health. The rearrangement joins TRBV5-5 to TRBJ1-2; D gene uncertain. The CDR3: CASSSQPQLTTF. The DNA of the CDR3 is TGTGCCAGCAGCTCGCAGCCACAGCTTACAACTTTC.